This TCR beta chain was identified in a study of blood T cell repertoires in COVID-19. The CDR3 loop spans 18 amino acids. Germline lookup yields CDR1 LGHNA and CDR2 YNFKEQ. Losses at the gene ends were 4 bases for V and 0 bases for J; bases not matched to a gene: 11. Assay: immunoSEQ multiplex PCR; the TCRdb copy retains only in-frame clones and omits some. The sample shows about 170,000 clones, 65% to 85% of them seen only once. This chain connects TRBV4-2 to TRBJ1-4; the match to TRBD1 covers 7 bases. The TCR comes from a woman between 70 and 85 years old who had recovered from COVID-19. Sequenced input: peripheral blood. The CDR3 DNA reads TGTGCCAGCAGCCGAACCGGGACAGCATTTGCAACTAATGAAAAACTGTTTTTT. Protein sequence: CASSRTGTAFATNEKLFF.